The 5 T cell receptor beta chains below come from one sample, sequenced in a study of blood T cell repertoires in COVID-19. The method was immunoSEQ multiplex PCR; TCRdb's version includes in-frame clones alone and lacks a portion of them. In the table there are some 320,000 clones, around 85% of which are singletons. The sample consisted of PBMCs or T cells enriched from blood (not recorded which). Receptors originate from a woman in her 30s who had been exposed to COVID-19.

The genes are TRBV9 and TRBJ2-1, with a weak D call TRBD2 (5 bases). Germline V gene data show CDR1 as SGDLS and CDR2 as YYNGEE. The CDR3 is made up of 14 amino acids. Trimming took off 4 bases at V and 4 bases at J, with 12 bases between the two ends. DNA for the CDR3: TGTGCCAGCAGCCCTCTCGGACTGTACAATGAGCAGTTCTTC. Its translation: CASSPLGLYNEQFF.

The chain has TRBV7-9 and TRBJ1-1; 10 bases match TRBD1. The CDR3 is 16 amino acids. Germline V gene lookup returns CDR1 SEHNR and CDR2 FQNEAQ (reference sequence). J lost 4 bases, V lost 4 bases, and 9 bases had no gene match. Written as DNA, the CDR3 is TGTGCCAGCAGCTCCTTTAGTGGGACAGGGGCCACTGAAGCTTTCTTT. Amino acids: CASSSFSGTGATEAFF.

The chain has TRBV7-8 and TRBJ1-2, with TRBD1 identical over 9 bases. Germline lookup yields CDR1 SGHVS and CDR2 FQNEAQ. This CDR3 is built from 17 residues. V lost 11 bases to trimming and J lost 7 bases; unmatched junction nucleotides: 23. The CDR3 region has the DNA TGTGCCGCAGAGCACTTAGTCCCGGGACAGGGAAAGGGTGGCTACACCTTC. Its protein product is CAAEHLVPGQGKGGYTF. Full variable domain (remainder filled in from reference TRBV7-8 and TRBJ1-2): GAGVSQSPRYKVAKRGQDVALRCDPISGHVSLFWYQQALGQGPEFLTYFQNEAQLDKSGLPSDRFFAERPEGSVSTLKIQRTQQEDSAVYLCAAEHLVPGQGKGGYTFGSGTRLTVV.

The chain has TRBV27 and TRBJ2-1; D is perhaps TRBD1 (5 bases). CDR1 MNHEY and CDR2 SMNVEV come from the germline V gene (reference sequence). The CDR3 runs to 13 residues. Trimming removed 7 bases from V and 4 bases from J, with 11 bases in between. DNA of the CDR3: TGTGCCAGCAATACAGGAGAATACAATGAGCAGTTCTTC. As protein: CASNTGEYNEQFF.

The gene calls are TRBV6-4 and TRBJ1-1; no firm D call. There are 13 residues in the CDR3. V shed 3 bases and J shed 0 bases, with 5 bases lying between them. Germline CDR1 MRHNA, CDR2 SNTAGT. The CDR3 sequence is CASSEWLNTEAFF. DNA for the CDR3: TGTGCCAGCAGTGAATGGCTGAACACTGAAGCTTTCTTT.